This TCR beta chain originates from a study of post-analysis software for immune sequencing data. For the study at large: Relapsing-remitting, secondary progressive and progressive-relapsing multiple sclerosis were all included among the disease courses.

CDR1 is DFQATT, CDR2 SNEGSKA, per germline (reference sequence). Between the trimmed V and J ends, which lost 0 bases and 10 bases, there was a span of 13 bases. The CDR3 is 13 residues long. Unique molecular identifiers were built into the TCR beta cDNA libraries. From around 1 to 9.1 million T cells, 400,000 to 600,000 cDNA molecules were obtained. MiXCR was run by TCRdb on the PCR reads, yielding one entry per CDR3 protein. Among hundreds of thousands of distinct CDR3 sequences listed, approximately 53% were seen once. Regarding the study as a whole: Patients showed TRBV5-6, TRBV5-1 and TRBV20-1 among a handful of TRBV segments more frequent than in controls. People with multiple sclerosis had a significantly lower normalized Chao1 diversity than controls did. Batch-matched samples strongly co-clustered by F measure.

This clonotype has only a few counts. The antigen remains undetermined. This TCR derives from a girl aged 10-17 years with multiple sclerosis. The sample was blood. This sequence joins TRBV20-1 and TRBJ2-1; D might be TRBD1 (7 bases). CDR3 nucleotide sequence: TGCAGTGCTAGAGAATCAGGGGGGCGGGAGCAGTTCTTC. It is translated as CSARESGGREQFF.